Here is one T cell receptor beta chain with its context. The data were taken from a study of blood T cell repertoires in COVID-19. Only in-frame clones appear in the TCRdb table, and some are missing; sequencing was by immunoSEQ multiplex PCR. The top ten hold 1.5% to 1.8% of the sample, which has fewer than 150,000 clones, about 84% seen once. Trimming left V 1 base short and J 3 bases short, with 6 bases between. The CDR3 loop spans 13 amino acids. Germline CDR1 is SEHNR and CDR2 is FQNEAQ (reference sequence). This receptor was identified in a man aged 50-60 years with acute or convalescent COVID-19. Sequencing used peripheral blood. The chain has TRBV7-9 and TRBJ1-2, with no clear D. The CDR3 reads CASSLELYYGYTF. CDR3 DNA sequence: TGTGCCAGCAGCTTAGAACTGTACTATGGCTACACCTTC.